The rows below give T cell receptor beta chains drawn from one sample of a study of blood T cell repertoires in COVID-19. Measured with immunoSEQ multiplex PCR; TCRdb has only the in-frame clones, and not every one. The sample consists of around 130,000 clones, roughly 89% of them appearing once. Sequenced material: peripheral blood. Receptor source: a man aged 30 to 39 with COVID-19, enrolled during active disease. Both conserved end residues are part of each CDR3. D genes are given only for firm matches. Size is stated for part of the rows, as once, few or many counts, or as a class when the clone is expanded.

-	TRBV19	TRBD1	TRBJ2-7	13	TGTGCCAGTAGTTCGGACAGGGGCTACGAGCAGTACTTC	CASSSDRGYEQYF
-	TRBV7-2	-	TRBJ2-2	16	TGTGCCAGCAGCTTAGAAGGCGGGATGCACACCGGGGAGCTGTTTTTT	CASSLEGGMHTGELFF
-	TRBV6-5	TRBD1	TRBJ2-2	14	TGTGCCAGCAGCAAAGACAGGGTTCCCGGGGAGCTGTTTTTT	CASSKDRVPGELFF
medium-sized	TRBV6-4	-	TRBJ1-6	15	TGTGCCAGCAGTGACTCGAACGGGGGTGGATCACCCCTCCACTTT	CASSDSNGGGSPLHF
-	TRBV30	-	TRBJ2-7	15	TGTGCCTGGAGTGTTAGTATGGGGGGTTCCTACGAGCAGTACTTC	CAWSVSMGGSYEQYF
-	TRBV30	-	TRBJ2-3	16	TGTGCCTGGAGTGTAAGGGGCAGGGCCCGCACAGATACGCAGTATTTT	CAWSVRGRARTDTQYF
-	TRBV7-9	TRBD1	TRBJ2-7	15	TGTGCCAGCAGCGCCGCCGGGACAGGTTCTAACGAGCAGTACTTC	CASSAAGTGSNEQYF
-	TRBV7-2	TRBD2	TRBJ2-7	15	TGTGCCAGCAGCCAGAAGCGGGAGGGCTCCTACGAGCAGTACTTC	CASSQKREGSYEQYF
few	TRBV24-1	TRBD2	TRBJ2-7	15	TGTGCCACCAGCCGAGGGGTAGCGGGAGTCCACGAGCAGTACTTC	CATSRGVAGVHEQYF
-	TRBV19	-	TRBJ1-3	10	TGTGCCAGTGGGGCGAACACCATATATTTT	CASGANTIYF
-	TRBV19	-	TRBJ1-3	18	TGTGCCAGTAGTTCTCGTCCCGGGACATCAATCTCTGGAAACACCATATATTTT	CASSSRPGTSISGNTIYF
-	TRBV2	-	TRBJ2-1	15	TGTGCCATCGACCCGGGACATAGCTCCTACAATGAGCAGTTCTTC	CAIDPGHSSYNEQFF
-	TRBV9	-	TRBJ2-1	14	TGTGCCAGCAGCTCACCGGCAGGGTACAATGAGCAGTTCTTC	CASSSPAGYNEQFF
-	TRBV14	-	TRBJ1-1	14	TGTGCCAGCAGCCAAGTCCGGGGAGGCACTGAAGCTTTCTTT	CASSQVRGGTEAFF
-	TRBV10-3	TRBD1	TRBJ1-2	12	TGTGCCATCAGTCGGACAGGGGGTGGCTACACCTTC	CAISRTGGGYTF
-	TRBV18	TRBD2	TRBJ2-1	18	TGTGCCAGCTCACCACTTACTAGCGGGAGGGGGTCCTACAATGAGCAGTTCTTC	CASSPLTSGRGSYNEQFF
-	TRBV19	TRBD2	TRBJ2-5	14	TGTGCCAGTAGCTTGACTAGCGGTCAAGAGACCCAGTACTTC	CASSLTSGQETQYF
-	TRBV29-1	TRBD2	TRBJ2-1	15	TGCAGCGCTCCTCGGACTAGCGGGATGGGCAATGAGCAGTTCTTC	CSAPRTSGMGNEQFF
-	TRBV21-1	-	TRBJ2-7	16	TGTGCCAGCAGCGCCAGGACAGGGGAAAGGGCCTACGAGCAGTACTTC	CASSARTGERAYEQYF
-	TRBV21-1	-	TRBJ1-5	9	TGTGCCAATAAAAAGCCCCAGCATTTT	CANKKPQHF
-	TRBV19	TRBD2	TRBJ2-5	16	TGTGCCAGTAGTTGGGACTATAGTAAGGGGCAAGAGACCCAGTACTTC	CASSWDYSKGQETQYF
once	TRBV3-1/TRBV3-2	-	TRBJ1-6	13	TGTGCCAGCAGCCAAGATGGGCGGGGACCCCTCCACTTT	CASSQDGRGPLHF
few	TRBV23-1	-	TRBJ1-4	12	TGCGCCAGCAGTCAATTGGGCCTAAAACTGTTTTTT	CASSQLGLKLFF
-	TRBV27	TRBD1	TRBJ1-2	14	TGTGCCAGCAGATTCTTAGGGACAGGGGCCGGCTACACCTTC	CASRFLGTGAGYTF
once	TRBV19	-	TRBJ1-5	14	TGTGCCAGCTCCGAGGAGAGCGGCAATCAGCCCCAGCATTTT	CASSEESGNQPQHF
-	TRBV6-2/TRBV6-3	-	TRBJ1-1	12	TGTGCCAGCAGTTACCCGCAGATTGAAGCTTTCTTT	CASSYPQIEAFF
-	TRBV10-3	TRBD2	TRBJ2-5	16	TGTGCCATCAGTGAGGGTCGGACTAGCGGACAAGAGACCCAGTACTTC	CAISEGRTSGQETQYF
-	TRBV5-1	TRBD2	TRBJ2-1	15	TGCGCCAGCAGCACTGGGACTAGCGGGAGCTATGAGCAGTTCTTC	CASSTGTSGSYEQFF
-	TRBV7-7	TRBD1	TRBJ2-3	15	TGTGCTAGCAGCTTGGGACAGGGATTCTCAGATACGCAGTATTTT	CASSLGQGFSDTQYF
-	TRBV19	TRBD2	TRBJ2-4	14	TGTGCCGCCGGCCCCCCTAGCGGGGGAAACATTCAGTACTTC	CAAGPPSGGNIQYF
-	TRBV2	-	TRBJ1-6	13	TGTGCCCACGGCGGGGGAGGTAATTCACCCCTCCACTTT	CAHGGGGNSPLHF
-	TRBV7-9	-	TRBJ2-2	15	TGTGCCAGCAGCAACAACTATCCGAACACCGGGGAGCTGTTTTTT	CASSNNYPNTGELFF
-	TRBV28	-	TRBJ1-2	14	TGTGCCAGCACCCCGGCGGGGCGAAACTATGGCTACACCTTC	CASTPAGRNYGYTF
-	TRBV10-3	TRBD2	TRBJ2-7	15	TGTGCCATCAGTGAGTCGGCAGGGAGGGCCTACGAGCAGTACTTC	CAISESAGRAYEQYF
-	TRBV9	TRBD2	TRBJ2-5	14	TGTGCCAGCAGTTTAGCGGGAGGAGAAGAGACCCAGTACTTC	CASSLAGGEETQYF
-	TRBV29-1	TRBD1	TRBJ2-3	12	TGCAGCGTTGTAGGGGGCGCAGATACGCAGTATTTT	CSVVGGADTQYF
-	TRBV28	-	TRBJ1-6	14	TGTGCCAGCAGTTTACAACTGATTAATTCACCCCTCCACTTT	CASSLQLINSPLHF
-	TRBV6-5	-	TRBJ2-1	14	TGTGCCAGCAGTTATCTAGGACAGTTCAATGAGCAGTTCTTC	CASSYLGQFNEQFF
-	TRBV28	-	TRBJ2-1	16	TGTGCCAGCAGTTTTACTAGCTATTACTCCTACAATGAGCAGTTCTTC	CASSFTSYYSYNEQFF
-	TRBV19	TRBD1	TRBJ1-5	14	TGTGCCAGCGAGGACAGGGGGCTGAAAGCGCCCCAGCATTTT	CASEDRGLKAPQHF
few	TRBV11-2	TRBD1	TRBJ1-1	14	TGTGCCAGCAGCTTACAGGGGGCGAACACTGAAGCTTTCTTT	CASSLQGANTEAFF
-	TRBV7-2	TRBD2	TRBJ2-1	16	TGTGCCAGCATCTCCAGGCCAGCGGGGGGGGACAATGAGCAGTTCTTC	CASISRPAGGDNEQFF
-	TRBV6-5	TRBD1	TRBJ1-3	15	TGTGCCAGCAGTTCCTCGACAGGGACTGGAAACACCATATATTTT	CASSSSTGTGNTIYF
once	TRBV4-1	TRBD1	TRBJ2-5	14	TGCGCCAGCAGCCAAGGACCAGGGGGCGAGACCCAGTACTTC	CASSQGPGGETQYF
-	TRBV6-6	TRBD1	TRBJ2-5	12	TGTGCCAGTGACAGGGGACGAGAGACCCAGTACTTC	CASDRGRETQYF
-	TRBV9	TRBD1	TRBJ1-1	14	TGTGCCAGCAGCGTAGGACCGGGACAGGGAGACTCTTTCTTT	CASSVGPGQGDSFF
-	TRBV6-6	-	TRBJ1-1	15	TGTGCCAGCAGTTACGAGGGGGGGAGAGGCACTGAAGCTTTCTTT	CASSYEGGRGTEAFF
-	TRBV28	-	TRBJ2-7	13	TGTGCCAGCAGTCCGGGGGTATACTACGAGCAGTACTTC	CASSPGVYYEQYF